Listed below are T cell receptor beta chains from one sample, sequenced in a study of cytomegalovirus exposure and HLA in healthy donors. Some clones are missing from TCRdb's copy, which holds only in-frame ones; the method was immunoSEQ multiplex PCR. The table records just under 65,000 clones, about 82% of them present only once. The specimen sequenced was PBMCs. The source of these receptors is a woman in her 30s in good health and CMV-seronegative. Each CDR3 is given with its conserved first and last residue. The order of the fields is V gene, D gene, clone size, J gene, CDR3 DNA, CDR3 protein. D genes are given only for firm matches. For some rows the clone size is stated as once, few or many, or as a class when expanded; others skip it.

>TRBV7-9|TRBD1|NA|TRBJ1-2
TGTGCCAGCAGCTCAGGGACAGGGGCTTCTTATGGCTACACCTTC
CASSSGTGASYGYTF
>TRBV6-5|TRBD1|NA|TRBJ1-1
TGTGCCAGCAGCCCCGGGACAGGGTCTGAAGCTTTCTTT
CASSPGTGSEAFF
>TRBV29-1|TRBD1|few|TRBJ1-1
TGCAGCGTTGAGAATCGACAGGGGAGCATGACTGAAGCTTTCTTT
CSVENRQGSMTEAFF
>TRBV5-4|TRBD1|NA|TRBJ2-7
TGTGCCAGCCCGGACAGGGGCTACGAGCAGTACTTC
CASPDRGYEQYF
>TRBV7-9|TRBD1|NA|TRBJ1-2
TGTGCCAGCAGCTTAGGACAGGGACGCGGCTACACCTTC
CASSLGQGRGYTF
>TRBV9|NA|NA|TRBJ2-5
TGTGCCAGCAGCGTAGAGCACGAAGAGACCCAGTACTTC
CASSVEHEETQYF
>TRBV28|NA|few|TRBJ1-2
TGTGCCAGCGGACAACCGATGGCGGCCTATGGCTACACCTTC
CASGQPMAAYGYTF
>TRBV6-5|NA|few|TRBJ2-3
TGTGCCAGCAGCTGGGAGGGGGGAGGTACGCAGTATTTT
CASSWEGGGTQYF
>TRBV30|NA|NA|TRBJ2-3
TGTGCCTGGAGAGGCATCAGGAATACGCAGTATTTT
CAWRGIRNTQYF
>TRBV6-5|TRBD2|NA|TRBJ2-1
TGTGCCAGCGAGGGGGGGCTAGCGGGGCGGAATGAGCAGTTCTTC
CASEGGLAGRNEQFF
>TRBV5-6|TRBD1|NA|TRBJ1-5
TGTGCCAGCAGCCTCGGACAGGGGGCTCAGCCCCAGCATTTT
CASSLGQGAQPQHF
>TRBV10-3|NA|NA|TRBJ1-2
TGTGCCATCAGTGAGTCGAAGGGGTTTAACTATGGCTACACCTTC
CAISESKGFNYGYTF
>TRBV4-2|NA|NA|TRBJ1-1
TGTGCCAGCAGCCCCCTGTTTGAGGGCCGGGGGACTGAAGCTTTCTTT
CASSPLFEGRGTEAFF
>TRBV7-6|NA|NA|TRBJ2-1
TGTGCCAGCAGCCTCGGGACTTCCCACAATGAGCAGTTCTTC
CASSLGTSHNEQFF
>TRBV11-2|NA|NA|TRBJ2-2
TGTGCCAGCAGCTCCTACCCCGGGGAGCTGTTTTTT
CASSSYPGELFF
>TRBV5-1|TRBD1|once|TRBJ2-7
TGCGCCAGCAGCTTGAGGGCAGGGGGCTTATACGAGCAGTACTTC
CASSLRAGGLYEQYF
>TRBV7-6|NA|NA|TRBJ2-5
TGTGCCAGCAGCTACGGACAGAAGCGGCAAGAGACCCAGTACTTC
CASSYGQKRQETQYF
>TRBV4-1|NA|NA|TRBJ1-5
TGCGCCAGCAGCCAAGATGGAACAGGCAATCAGCCCCAGCATTTT
CASSQDGTGNQPQHF
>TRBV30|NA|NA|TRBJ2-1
TGTGCCTGGAGTACTAGCAAGCAGTTCTTC
CAWSTSKQFF
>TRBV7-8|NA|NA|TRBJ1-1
TGTGCCAGCAGCTTAGCCACAGCTACGAACACTGAAGCTTTCTTT
CASSLATATNTEAFF
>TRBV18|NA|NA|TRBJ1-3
TGTGCCAGCTCACTCGGTCAGGCTCAAGGAAACACCATATATTTT
CASSLGQAQGNTIYF
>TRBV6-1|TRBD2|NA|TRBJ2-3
TGTGCCAGCAGTGAACTAGCGGGGGGGCCAGATACGCAGTATTTT
CASSELAGGPDTQYF
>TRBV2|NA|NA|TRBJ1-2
TGTGCCAGCAGTCTGTCGGACAGCTATGGCTACACCTTC
CASSLSDSYGYTF
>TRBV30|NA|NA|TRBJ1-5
TGTGCCTGGAGTCCCAACCTTTTAGGGGGCAATCAGCCCCAGCATTTT
CAWSPNLLGGNQPQHF
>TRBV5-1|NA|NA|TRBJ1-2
TGCGCCAGCAGCTTGGGTCCATTCTACACCTTC
CASSLGPFYTF
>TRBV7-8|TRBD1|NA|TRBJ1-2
TGTGCCAGCAGCGCACTTCGGGACAGGGGGCATGGCTACACCTTC
CASSALRDRGHGYTF
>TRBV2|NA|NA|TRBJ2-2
TGTGCCAGCAGTGATAGGGGGAACACCGGGGAGCTGTTTTTT
CASSDRGNTGELFF
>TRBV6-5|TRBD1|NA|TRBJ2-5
TGTGCCAGCAGGCCCGTGCTGGACAGGGAGAGCCAGTACTTC
CASRPVLDRESQYF
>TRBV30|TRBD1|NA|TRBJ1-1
TGTGCCTGGACAAGACAGGGAGTGAACACTGAAGCTTTCTTT
CAWTRQGVNTEAFF
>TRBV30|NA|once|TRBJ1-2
TGTGCCTGGAGTGTACATAGCGGAACAGGCTACACCTTC
CAWSVHSGTGYTF
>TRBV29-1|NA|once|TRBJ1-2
TGCAGCGTTGATACGGGGTTCGGATACGGCTACACCTTC
CSVDTGFGYGYTF
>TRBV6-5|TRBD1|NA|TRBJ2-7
TGTGCCAGCAGTCCCGGGACAGGGGAGGTGGGGCAGTACTTC
CASSPGTGEVGQYF
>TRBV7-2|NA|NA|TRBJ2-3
TGTGCCAGCAGCCTCGGGGGTACCTACACAGATACGCAGTATTTT
CASSLGGTYTDTQYF
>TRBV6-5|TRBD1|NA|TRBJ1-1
TGTGCCAGCATTGACAGGGGGCTCGCTGAAGCTTTCTTT
CASIDRGLAEAFF
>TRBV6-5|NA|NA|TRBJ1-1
TGTGCCAGCAGTTACGGTGTTACCGTCGGTTCCACTGAAGCTTTCTTT
CASSYGVTVGSTEAFF
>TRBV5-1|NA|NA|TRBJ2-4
TGCGCCAGCAGCTTTTGTTCAGGGGTCGAGTGCATTCAGTACTTC
CASSFCSGVECIQYF
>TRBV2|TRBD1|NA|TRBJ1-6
TGTGCCAGCAGAACACAGGGGGCGCAGGGTTCACCCCTCCACTTT
CASRTQGAQGSPLHF
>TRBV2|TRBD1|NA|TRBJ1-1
TGTGCCAGCAGTGAGAGACAGGGGGCGCGGGTTGAAGCTTTCTTT
CASSERQGARVEAFF
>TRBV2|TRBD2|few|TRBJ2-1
TGTGCCAGCAGTGAAGGGACTAGCGGGTACAATGAGCAGTTCTTC
CASSEGTSGYNEQFF